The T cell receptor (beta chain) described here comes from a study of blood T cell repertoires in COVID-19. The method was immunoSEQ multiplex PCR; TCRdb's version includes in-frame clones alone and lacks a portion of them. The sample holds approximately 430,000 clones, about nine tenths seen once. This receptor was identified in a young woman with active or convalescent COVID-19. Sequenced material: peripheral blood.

The CDR3 spells CASSPLAGGSTDTQYF. CDR3 sequence (DNA): TGTGCCAGCAGCCCCCTAGCGGGGGGGAGCACAGATACGCAGTATTTT. This chain joins TRBV4-2 and TRBJ2-3; 12 nucleotides align to TRBD2. Germline V lookup: CDR1 LGHNA, CDR2 YNFKEQ. V gave up 4 bases and J gave up 0 bases; unmatched junction bases: 2. This CDR3 has 16 residues.